This T cell receptor (beta chain) was identified during a study of T-cell reconstitution after alpha-beta-depleted transplantation in children. Comments on this clonotype: Antigen unknown. The junction and the germline gene differ at one end; a read error may be behind it.

Study results and caveats: T-cell numbers and diversity, one year after transplant, stemmed largely from T cells that were newly produced. About two months after transplant, alpha-beta T cells reportedly came from several hundred expanded graft clones. For some patients, TCRbeta diversity was high at day 60 because of recipient T cells and thymic progenitors that survived.

Preparation of the TCRbeta library involved a method that used unique molecular identifiers. MiXCR, applied by TCRdb to the PCR reads, yields one record per CDR3 protein. The sample shows hundreds of thousands of distinct CDR3 sequences, roughly 13% of them seen only once. CDR3 length equals 14 residues. In germline, CDR1 is DFQATT, CDR2 SNEGSKA (reference sequence). The chain couples TRBV20-1 to TRBJ2-7; 7 nucleotides agree with TRBD2. The origin of this receptor is a girl aged 2 to 10 with congenital amegakaryocytic thrombocytopenia, due to receive a stem cell transplant. The sequences come from PBMCs, collected before TCRalphabeta/CD19-depleted stem cell transplant. CDR3 loop: CSARDGLETYEQSF. CDR3 in DNA: TGCAGTGCTAGAGACGGACTAGAGACCTACGAGCAGTCCTTC.